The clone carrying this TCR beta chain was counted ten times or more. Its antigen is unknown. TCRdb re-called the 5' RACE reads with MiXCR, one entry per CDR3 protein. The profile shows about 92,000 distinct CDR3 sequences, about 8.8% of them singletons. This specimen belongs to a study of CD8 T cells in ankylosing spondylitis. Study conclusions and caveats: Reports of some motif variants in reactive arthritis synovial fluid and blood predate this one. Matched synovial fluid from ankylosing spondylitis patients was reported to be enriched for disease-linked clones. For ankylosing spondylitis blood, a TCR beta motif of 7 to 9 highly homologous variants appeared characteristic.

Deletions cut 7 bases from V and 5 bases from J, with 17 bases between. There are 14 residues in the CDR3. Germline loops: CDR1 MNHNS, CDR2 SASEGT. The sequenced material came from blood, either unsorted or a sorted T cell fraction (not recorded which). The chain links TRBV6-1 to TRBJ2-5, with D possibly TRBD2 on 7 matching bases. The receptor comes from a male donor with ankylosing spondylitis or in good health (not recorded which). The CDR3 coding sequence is TGTGCCAGCAACTCCGGCAGGGGAGGGGAGACCCAGTACTTC. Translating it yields CASNSGRGGETQYF.